This paragraph covers one TCR beta chain sequence. The table came from immunoSEQ multiplex PCR; TCRdb's copy has only in-frame clones and leaves some out. This table holds about 80,000 clones, 80% to 90% found once. The V segment lost 6 bases and the J segment 7 bases; nucleotides outside the gene matches: 6. This CDR3 contains 13 residues. Germline CDR1 MNHEY, CDR2 SVGAGI. The data were obtained in a study of OX40 agonist ivuxolimab in advanced cancers. This chain links TRBV6-5 with TRBJ1-2; 9 nucleotides match TRBD1. This receptor was obtained from an adult with an advanced solid tumor such as melanoma, head and neck, liver or kidney cancer. The material was CD4+ or CD8+ T cells sorted from blood, obtained in a trial of the OX40 agonist ivuxolimab. CDR3 bases: TGTGCCAGCAGACCCGGACAGGGGAGTGGCTACACCTTC. Protein sequence: CASRPGQGSGYTF.